Following are 6 T cell receptor beta chains from one sample sequenced in a study of T-cell reconstitution after alpha-beta-depleted transplantation in children. A TCRbeta library incorporating unique molecular identifiers was prepared. TCRdb fed the PCR reads into MiXCR, producing one record per CDR3 protein. The sample has approximately 490,000 distinct CDR3 sequences, roughly 10% seen once; the top ten hold around 2%. The specimen comprised PBMCs, sampled before TCRalphabeta/CD19-depleted stem cell transplant. The source is a child under 10 years old with inherited bone marrow failure, due to receive a stem cell transplant.

Many counts were recorded for this clonotype. In DNA, the CDR3 is TGTGCCAGCAGCCTCGCGTTGGTAGGGGACACTGAAGCTTTCTTT. It translates to CASSLALVGDTEAFF. V gene TRBV5-5 combines with J gene TRBJ1-1; possible D gene TRBD1, 5 bases. V lost 4 bases and J lost 3, with 16 bases in between. This CDR3 has 15 residues. CDR1 and CDR2 (germline): SGHKS, YYEKEE (reference sequence).

This clonotype has ten or more counts. The chain carries TRBV10-2 and TRBJ2-7; TRBD2 matches 9 bases. V lost 4 bases to trimming and J lost 7 bases; unmatched junction nucleotides: 8. This CDR3 spans 14 amino acids. Germline V gene data show CDR1 as WSHSY and CDR2 as SAAADI. The CDR3 loop reads CASSAAGGPLEQYF. CDR3 nucleotides: TGCGCCAGCAGTGCAGCGGGAGGTCCCTTGGAGCAGTACTTC.

Many counts were recorded for this clonotype. The gene calls are TRBV6-2 or TRBV6-3 and TRBJ2-7; D not resolved. V was clipped by 0 bases and J by 2 bases, with 14 bases between them. The CDR3 runs to 16 residues. Germline loops: CDR1 MNHEY, CDR2 SVGEGT. CDR3 sequence: CASSYSIRDLAYEQYF. The DNA for the CDR3 is TGTGCCAGCAGTTACTCGATTCGCGACCTTGCCTACGAGCAGTACTTC.

The rearrangement joins TRBV2 to TRBJ1-1; D uncertain. The germline CDR1 and CDR2 sequences are SNHLY and FYNNEI. The CDR3 length is 14 residues. The V gene lost 3 bases and the J gene lost 4 bases, with 12 bases spanning the gap. The CDR3 spells CASSEEGTVTEAFF. CDR3 DNA sequence: TGTGCCAGCAGTGAGGAGGGTACAGTCACTGAAGCTTTCTTT. The complete variable domain, with remaining parts taken from reference TRBV2 and TRBJ1-1, reads EPEVTQTPSHQVTQMGQEVILRCVPISNHLYFYWYRQILGQKVEFLVSFYNNEISEKSEIFDDQFSVERPDGSNFTLKIRSTKLEDSAMYFCASSEEGTVTEAFFGQGTRLTVV.

This clonotype was seen many times. The V gene is TRBV6-5, the J gene TRBJ2-1, with TRBD2 identical over 13 bases. CDR1 MNHEY and CDR2 SVGAGI come from the germline V gene. J was trimmed by 9 bases and V by 4 bases; bases with no gene match: 9. The CDR3 has 16 amino acids. The CDR3, as DNA: TGTGCCAGCAGTTCCGGACTAGCGGGAGATTTGAGTGAGCAGTTCTTC. It yields the protein CASSSGLAGDLSEQFF.

In its sample, this clonotype was seen many times. V is TRBV6-2 or TRBV6-3 and J is TRBJ2-7, with TRBD2 identical over 13 bases. Germline loops: CDR1 MNHEY, CDR2 SVGEGT. V was clipped by 6 bases and J by 5 bases; unmatched bases: 7. This CDR3 has 15 amino acids. CDR3 nucleotides: TGTGCCAGCAGCCTACTAGCGGGAGGGCCTAACGAGCAGTACTTC. Translating gives CASSLLAGGPNEQYF.